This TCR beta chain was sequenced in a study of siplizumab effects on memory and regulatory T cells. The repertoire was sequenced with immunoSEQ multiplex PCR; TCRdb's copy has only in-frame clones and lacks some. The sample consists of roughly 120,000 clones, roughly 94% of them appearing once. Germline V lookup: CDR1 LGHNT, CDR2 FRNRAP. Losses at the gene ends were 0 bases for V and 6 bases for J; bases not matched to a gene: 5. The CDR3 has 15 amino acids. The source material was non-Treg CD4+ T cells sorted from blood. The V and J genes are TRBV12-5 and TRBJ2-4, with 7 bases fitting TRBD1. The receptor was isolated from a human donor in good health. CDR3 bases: TGTGCTAGTGGTTTGGTACGAGGGGGCGTAAACATTCAGTACTTC. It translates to CASGLVRGGVNIQYF.